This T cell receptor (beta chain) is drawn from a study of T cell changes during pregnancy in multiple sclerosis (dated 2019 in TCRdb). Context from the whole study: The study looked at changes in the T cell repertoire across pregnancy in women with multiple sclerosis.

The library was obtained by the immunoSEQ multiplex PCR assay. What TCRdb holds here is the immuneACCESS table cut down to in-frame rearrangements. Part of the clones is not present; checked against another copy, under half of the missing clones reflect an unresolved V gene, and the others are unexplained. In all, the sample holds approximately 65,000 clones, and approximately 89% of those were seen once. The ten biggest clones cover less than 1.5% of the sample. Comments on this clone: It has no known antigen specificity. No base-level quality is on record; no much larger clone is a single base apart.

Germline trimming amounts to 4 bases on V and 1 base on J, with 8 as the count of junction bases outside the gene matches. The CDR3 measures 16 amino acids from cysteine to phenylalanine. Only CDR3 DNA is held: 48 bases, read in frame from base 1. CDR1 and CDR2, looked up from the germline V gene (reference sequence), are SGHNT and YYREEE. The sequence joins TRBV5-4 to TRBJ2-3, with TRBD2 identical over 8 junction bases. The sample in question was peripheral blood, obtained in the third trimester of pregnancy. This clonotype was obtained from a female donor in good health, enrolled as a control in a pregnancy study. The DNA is TGTGCCAGCAGCCGGGGGGGGCGCGAGGGCACAGATACGCAGTATTTT. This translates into CASSRGGREGTDTQYF.